The sequence of this T cell receptor (beta chain) was determined in a study of blood T cell repertoires in COVID-19. Turning to the study itself: Sample material is recorded as cDNA or gDNA derived from T cells, B-cell-depleted T cells, or PBMCs.

V dropped 6 bases and J dropped 4 bases, with 19 bases sitting between them. The CDR3 contains 15 residues. CDR1 SQVTM and CDR2 ANQGSEA come from the germline V gene. Some clones are missing from TCRdb's copy, which holds only in-frame ones; the method was immunoSEQ multiplex PCR. The sample carries some 250,000 clones, roughly 83% recorded once. The chain has TRBV29-1 and TRBJ2-1; D may be TRBD1 (6 bases). Sequenced sample: peripheral blood. The TCR originated in a woman of 80 years or more with acute or convalescent COVID-19. CDR3 coding DNA: TGCAGCGTGTTGGGCTCCAAGACAGGATACAATGAGCAGTTCTTC. This encodes CSVLGSKTGYNEQFF.